This TCR beta chain emerged from a study of T cells after posttransplantation cyclophosphamide. Study-wide results and caveats: TRB clonality was highly associated with recipient CMV seropositivity and reactivation. Donor CD8+ memory clones often dominated recipient blood repertoires at later times. Skin or GI-infiltrating T cells shared few TRB sequences with blood.

Assay: immunoSEQ multiplex PCR; the TCRdb copy retains only in-frame clones and omits some. Of tens of thousands of clones in the sample, approximately 98% are singletons; the top ten hold about 0.15%. The CDR3 is made up of 16 amino acids. CDR1 and CDR2 (germline): MNHEY, SVGAGI. V dropped 4 bases and J dropped 0; count of bases not matched to a gene: 6. About this clone: What it binds is not known.

The naive gate required viable CD3+CD4+ or CD3+CD8+ cells with CCR7+CD45RA+CD45RO-CD95-CD27+CD28+ phenotype. On the day of bone marrow donation, the related graft donor provided peripheral blood. Sequenced sample: naive CD4+ T cells sorted from PBMCs. J is TRBJ1-3 and V is TRBV6-5; 7 nucleotides match TRBD1. This receptor was obtained from a man aged 45-65 years in good health, CMV-negative, and a related stem cell transplant donor. The CDR3 loop reads CASSSPTGHSGNTIYF. The CDR3 bases are TGTGCCAGCAGTTCCCCGACAGGGCACTCTGGAAACACCATATATTTT.